The present entry profiles one T cell receptor (beta chain) with its context. Its antigen remains unidentified. The record has no base qualities; no much larger clone is one base away. Per the germline V gene (reference sequence), LNHNV is the CDR1 and YYDKDF is the CDR2. From the cysteine up to the phenylalanine, the CDR3 has a length of 14 residues. Only the CDR3 portion is preserved as DNA: 42 bases, with reading frame beginning at the first base. Trimming removed 3 bases from V and 2 bases from J, leaving 10 bases between the germline ends. These data are taken from a study (dated by TCRdb to 2016 to 2017). About the full investigation: In people whose bodies naturally kept HIV infection under control, the researchers looked into where HIV persistence comes from.

Libraries were constructed by 5' RACE. This sample was sequenced with an Illumina HiSeq 2000. TCRdb reanalyzed the raw reads on its own, using fastp at Q25 for trimming and MiXCR for clone calling, and kept in-frame beta chains. Each record represents a unique CDR3 protein, reported with the most common genes and DNA among its rows. The sample profile shows approximately 3,000 distinct CDR3 sequences; around 6.5% of them were found once. The ten top clones hold 5.5% to 7.5% of the sample. The chain uses TRBV15 and TRBJ2-5, with the identity of the D gene unclear. Specimen: total memory T cells from blood PBMCs. What the cell subset or site label conveys for this sample: transitional memory CD4+ T cells. This receptor was obtained from a female donor with HIV. The DNA sequence follows: TGTGCCACCAGCAGGTACAGCGTTCAAGAGACCCAGTACTTC. Its product reads: CATSRYSVQETQYF.